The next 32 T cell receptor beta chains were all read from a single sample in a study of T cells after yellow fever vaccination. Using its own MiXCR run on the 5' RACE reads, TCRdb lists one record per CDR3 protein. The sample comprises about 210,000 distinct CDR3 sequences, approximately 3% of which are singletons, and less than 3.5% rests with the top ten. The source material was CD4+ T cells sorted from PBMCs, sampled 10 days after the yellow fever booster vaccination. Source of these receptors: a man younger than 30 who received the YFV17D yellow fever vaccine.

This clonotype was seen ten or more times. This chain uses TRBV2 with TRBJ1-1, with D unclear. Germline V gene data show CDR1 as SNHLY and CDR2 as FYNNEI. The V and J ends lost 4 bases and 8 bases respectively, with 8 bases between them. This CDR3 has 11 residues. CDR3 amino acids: CASSVVREAFF. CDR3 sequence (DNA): TGTGCCAGCAGTGTCGTCAGAGAAGCTTTCTTT.

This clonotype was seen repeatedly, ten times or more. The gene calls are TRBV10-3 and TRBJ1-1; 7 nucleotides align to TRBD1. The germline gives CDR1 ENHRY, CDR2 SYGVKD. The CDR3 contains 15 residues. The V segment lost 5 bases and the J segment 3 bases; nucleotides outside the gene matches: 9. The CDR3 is CAISKQGKGDTEAFF. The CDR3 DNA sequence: TGTGCCATCAGTAAACAGGGGAAAGGGGACACTGAAGCTTTCTTT.

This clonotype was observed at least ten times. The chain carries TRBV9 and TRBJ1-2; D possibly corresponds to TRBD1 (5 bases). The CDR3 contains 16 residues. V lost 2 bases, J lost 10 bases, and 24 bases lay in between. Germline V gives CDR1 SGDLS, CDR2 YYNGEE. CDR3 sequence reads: CASSVVITGTADTYTF. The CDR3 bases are TGTGCCAGCAGCGTTGTGATTACCGGGACGGCTGACACCTACACCTTC.

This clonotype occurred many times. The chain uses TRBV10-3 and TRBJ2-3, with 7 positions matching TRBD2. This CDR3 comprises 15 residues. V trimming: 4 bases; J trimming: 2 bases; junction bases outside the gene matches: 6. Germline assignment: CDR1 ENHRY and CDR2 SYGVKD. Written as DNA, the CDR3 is TGTGCCATCAGTGGGTACAGCGGGGTCACAGATACGCAGTATTTT. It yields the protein CAISGYSGVTDTQYF.

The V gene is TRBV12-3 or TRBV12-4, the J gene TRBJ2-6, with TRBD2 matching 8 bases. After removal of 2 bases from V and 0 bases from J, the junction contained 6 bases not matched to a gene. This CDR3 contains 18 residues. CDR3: CASSLLRRGGSGANVLTF. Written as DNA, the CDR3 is TGTGCCAGCAGTTTACTGCGACGGGGGGGCTCTGGGGCCAACGTCCTGACTTTC.

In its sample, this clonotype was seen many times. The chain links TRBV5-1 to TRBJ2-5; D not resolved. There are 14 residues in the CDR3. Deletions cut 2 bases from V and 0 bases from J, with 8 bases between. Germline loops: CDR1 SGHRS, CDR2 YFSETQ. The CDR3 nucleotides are TGCGCCAGCAGCTTCGGCGGCTACCAAGAGACCCAGTACTTC. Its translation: CASSFGGYQETQYF.

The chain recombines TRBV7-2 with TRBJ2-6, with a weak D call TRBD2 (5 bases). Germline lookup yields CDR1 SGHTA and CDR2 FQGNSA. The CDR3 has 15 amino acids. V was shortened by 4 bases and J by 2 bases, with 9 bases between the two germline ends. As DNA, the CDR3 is TGTGCCAGCAGCTCGCACGGGGCTGGGGCCAACGTCCTGACTTTC. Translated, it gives CASSSHGAGANVLTF. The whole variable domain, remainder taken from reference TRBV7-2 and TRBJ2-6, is GAGVSQSPSNKVTEKGKDVELRCDPISGHTALYWYRQSLGQGLEFLIYFQGNSAPDKSGLPSDRFSAERTGGSVSTLTIQRTQQEDSAVYLCASSSHGAGANVLTFGAGSRLTVL.

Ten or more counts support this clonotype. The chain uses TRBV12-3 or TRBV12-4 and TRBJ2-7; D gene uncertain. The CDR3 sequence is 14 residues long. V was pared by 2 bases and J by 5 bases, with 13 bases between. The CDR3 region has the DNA TGTGCCAGCAGTTTACCCCCCCGGGTAAACGAGCAGTACTTC. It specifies CASSLPPRVNEQYF.

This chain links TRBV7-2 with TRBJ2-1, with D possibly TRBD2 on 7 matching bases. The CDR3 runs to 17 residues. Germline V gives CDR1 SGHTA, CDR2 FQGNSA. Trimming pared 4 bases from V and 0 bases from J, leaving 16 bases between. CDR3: CASSWGGEGVSYNEQFF. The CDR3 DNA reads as TGTGCCAGCAGCTGGGGGGGCGAGGGGGTCTCCTACAATGAGCAGTTCTTC.

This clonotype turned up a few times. The CDR3 loop is CATSDSRAQGTGELFF. As DNA, the CDR3 is TGTGCCACCAGTGATTCACGGGCGCAGGGCACCGGGGAGCTGTTTTTT. The rearrangement joins TRBV24-1 to TRBJ2-2; D is perhaps TRBD1 (5 bases). The germline V gene has CDR1 KGHDR and CDR2 SFDVKD. The CDR3 is made up of 16 amino acids. V gave up 2 bases and J gave up 4 bases, with 13 bases separating them.

As DNA, the CDR3 is TGCAGTGCTAGAAAGACAGGGGGCAGCAATCAGCCCCAGCATTTT. It encodes CSARKTGGSNQPQHF. The gene calls are TRBV20-1 and TRBJ1-5; 10 nucleotides align to TRBD1. V gave up 2 bases and J gave up 1 base; unmatched junction bases: 2. This CDR3 has 15 residues. From germline, CDR1 is DFQATT and CDR2 SNEGSKA (reference sequence).

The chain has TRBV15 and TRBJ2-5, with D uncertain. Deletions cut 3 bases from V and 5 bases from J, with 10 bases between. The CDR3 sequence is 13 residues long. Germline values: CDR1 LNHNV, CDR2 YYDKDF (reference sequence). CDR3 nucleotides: TGTGCCACCAGCAGGGGCCCCTTTGAGACCCAGTACTTC. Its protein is CATSRGPFETQYF.

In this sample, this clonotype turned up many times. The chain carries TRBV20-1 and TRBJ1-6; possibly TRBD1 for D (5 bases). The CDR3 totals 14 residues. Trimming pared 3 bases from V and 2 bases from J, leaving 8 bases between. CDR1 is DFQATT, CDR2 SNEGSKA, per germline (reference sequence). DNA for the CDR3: TGCAGTGCTAGGCGGGGGACCTATAATTCACCCCTCCACTTT. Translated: CSARRGTYNSPLHF.

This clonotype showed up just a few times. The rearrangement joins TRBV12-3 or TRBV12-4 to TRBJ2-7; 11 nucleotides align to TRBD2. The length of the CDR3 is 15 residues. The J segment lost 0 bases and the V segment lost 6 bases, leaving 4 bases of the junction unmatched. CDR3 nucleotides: TGTGCCAGCAGACTAGCGGGGGCGAGCTCCTACGAGCAGTACTTC. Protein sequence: CASRLAGASSYEQYF.

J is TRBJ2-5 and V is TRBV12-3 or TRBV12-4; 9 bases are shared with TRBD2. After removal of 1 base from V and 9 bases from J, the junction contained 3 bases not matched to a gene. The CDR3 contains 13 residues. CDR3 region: CASSLGLAGPQYF. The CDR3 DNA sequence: TGTGCCAGCAGTTTAGGCCTAGCGGGGCCCCAGTACTTC.

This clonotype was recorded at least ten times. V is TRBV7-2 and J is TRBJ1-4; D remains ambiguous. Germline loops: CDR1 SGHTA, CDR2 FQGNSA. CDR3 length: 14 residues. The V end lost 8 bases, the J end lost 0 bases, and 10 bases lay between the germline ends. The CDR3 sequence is CASGLSATNEKLFF. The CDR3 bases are TGTGCCAGCGGGCTCTCCGCAACTAATGAAAAACTGTTTTTT.

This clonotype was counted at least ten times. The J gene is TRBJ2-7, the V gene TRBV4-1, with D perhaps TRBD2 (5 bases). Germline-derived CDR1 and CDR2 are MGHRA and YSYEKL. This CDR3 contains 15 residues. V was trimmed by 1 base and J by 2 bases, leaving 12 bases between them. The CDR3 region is CASSQGREAAYEQYF. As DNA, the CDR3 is TGCGCCAGCAGCCAAGGACGGGAAGCGGCCTACGAGCAGTACTTC.

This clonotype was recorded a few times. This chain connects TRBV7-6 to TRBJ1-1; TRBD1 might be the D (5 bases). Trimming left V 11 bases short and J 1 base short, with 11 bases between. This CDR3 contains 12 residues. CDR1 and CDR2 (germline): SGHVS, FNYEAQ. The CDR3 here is CAGQNSNTEAFF. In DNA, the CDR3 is TGTGCCGGACAAAATTCGAACACTGAAGCTTTCTTT.

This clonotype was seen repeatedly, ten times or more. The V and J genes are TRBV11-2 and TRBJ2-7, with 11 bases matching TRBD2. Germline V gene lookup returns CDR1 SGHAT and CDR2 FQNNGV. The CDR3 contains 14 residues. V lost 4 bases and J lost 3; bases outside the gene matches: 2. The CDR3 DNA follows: TGTGCCAGCAGCTCGACTAGCGGGGACTACGAGCAGTACTTC. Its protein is CASSSTSGDYEQYF. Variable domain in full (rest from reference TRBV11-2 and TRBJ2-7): EAGVAQSPRYKIIEKRQSVAFWCNPISGHATLYWYQQILGQGPKLLIQFQNNGVVDDSQLPKDRFSAERLKGVDSTLKIQPAKLEDSAVYLCASSSTSGDYEQYFGPGTRLTVT.

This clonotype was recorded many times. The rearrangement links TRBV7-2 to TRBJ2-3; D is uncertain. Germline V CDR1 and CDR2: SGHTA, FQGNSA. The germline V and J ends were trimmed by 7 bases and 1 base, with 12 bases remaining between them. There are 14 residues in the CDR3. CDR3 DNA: TGTGCCAGCAAATGGCATGAGGGCACAGATACGCAGTATTTT. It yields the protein CASKWHEGTDTQYF.

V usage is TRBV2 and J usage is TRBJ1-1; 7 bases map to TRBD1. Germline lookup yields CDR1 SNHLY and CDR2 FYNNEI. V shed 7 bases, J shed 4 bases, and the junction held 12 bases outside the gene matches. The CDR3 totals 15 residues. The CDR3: CASNAQGLGGTEAFF. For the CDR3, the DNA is TGTGCCAGCAACGCACAGGGGCTCGGGGGCACTGAAGCTTTCTTT. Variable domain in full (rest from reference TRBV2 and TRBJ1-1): EPEVTQTPSHQVTQMGQEVILRCVPISNHLYFYWYRQILGQKVEFLVSFYNNEISEKSEIFDDQFSVERPDGSNFTLKIRSTKLEDSAMYFCASNAQGLGGTEAFFGQGTRLTVV.

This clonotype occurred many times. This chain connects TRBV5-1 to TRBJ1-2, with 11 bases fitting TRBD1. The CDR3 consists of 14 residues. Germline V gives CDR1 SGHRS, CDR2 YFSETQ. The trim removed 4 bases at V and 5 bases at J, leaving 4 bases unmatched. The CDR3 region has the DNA TGCGCCAGCAGCGAGGACAGGGGGCCTTATGGCTACACCTTC. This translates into CASSEDRGPYGYTF.

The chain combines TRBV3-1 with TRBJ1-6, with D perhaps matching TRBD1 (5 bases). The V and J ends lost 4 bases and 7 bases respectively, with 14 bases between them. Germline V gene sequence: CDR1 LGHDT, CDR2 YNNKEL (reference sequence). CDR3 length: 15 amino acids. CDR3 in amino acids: CASSRGITENSPLHF. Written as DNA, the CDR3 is TGTGCCAGCAGCCGGGGGATAACAGAGAATTCACCCCTCCACTTT.

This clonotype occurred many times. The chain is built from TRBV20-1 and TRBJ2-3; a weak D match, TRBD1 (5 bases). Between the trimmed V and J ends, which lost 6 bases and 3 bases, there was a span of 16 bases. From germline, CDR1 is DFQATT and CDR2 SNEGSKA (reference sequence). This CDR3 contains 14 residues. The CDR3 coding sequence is TGCAGTGCCCCGGACCCAGGGCGAACAGATACGCAGTATTTT. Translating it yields CSAPDPGRTDTQYF.

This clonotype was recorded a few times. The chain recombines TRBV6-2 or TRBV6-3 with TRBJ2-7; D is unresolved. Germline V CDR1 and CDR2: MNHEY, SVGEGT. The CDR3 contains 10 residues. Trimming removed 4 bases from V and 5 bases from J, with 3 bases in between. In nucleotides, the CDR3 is TGTGCCAGCAGTTCCCACGAGCAGTACTTC. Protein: CASSSHEQYF.

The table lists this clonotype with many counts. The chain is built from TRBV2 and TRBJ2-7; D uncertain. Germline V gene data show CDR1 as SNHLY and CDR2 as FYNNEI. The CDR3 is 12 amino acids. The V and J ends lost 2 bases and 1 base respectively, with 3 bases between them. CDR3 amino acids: CASSETSYEQYF. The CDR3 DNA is TGTGCCAGCAGTGAAACGTCCTACGAGCAGTACTTC.

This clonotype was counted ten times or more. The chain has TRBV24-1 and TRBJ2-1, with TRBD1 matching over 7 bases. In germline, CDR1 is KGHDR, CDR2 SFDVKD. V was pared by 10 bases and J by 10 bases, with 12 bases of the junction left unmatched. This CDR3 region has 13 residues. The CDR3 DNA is TGTGCCACGCTGGGCAGGGGGTCCGGGGAGCAGTTCTTC. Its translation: CATLGRGSGEQFF.

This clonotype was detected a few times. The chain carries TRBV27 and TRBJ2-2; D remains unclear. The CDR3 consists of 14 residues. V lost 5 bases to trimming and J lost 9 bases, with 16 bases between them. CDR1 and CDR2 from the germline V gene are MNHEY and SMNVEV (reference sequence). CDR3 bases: TGTGCCAGCAGTCCCCAAGTCGTCTGGCGGGAGCTGTTTTTT. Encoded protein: CASSPQVVWRELFF.

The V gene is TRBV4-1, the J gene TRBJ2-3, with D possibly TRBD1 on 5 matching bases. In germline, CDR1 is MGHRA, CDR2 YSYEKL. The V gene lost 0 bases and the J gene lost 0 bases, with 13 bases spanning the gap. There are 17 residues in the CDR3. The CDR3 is CASSQDAATASTDTQYF. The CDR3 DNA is TGCGCCAGCAGCCAAGATGCTGCGACAGCTAGCACAGATACGCAGTATTTT.

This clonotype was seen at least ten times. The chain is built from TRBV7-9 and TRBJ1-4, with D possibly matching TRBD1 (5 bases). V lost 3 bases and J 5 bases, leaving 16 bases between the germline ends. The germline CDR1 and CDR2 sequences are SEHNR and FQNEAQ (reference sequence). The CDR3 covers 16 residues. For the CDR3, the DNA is TGTGCCAGCAGCTTTGGTTCCGGGACCCGAAATGAAAAACTGTTTTTT. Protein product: CASSFGSGTRNEKLFF.

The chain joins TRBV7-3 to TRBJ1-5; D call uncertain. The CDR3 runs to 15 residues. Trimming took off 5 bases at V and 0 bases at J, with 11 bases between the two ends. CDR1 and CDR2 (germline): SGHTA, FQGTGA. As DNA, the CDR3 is TGTGCCAGCAGCCACCCGAGGCCTAGCAATCAGCCCCAGCATTTT. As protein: CASSHPRPSNQPQHF. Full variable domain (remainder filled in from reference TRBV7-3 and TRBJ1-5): GAGVSQTPSNKVTEKGKYVELRCDPISGHTALYWYRQSLGQGPEFLIYFQGTGAADDSGLPNDRFFAVRPEGSVSTLKIQRTERGDSAVYLCASSHPRPSNQPQHFGDGTRLSIL.

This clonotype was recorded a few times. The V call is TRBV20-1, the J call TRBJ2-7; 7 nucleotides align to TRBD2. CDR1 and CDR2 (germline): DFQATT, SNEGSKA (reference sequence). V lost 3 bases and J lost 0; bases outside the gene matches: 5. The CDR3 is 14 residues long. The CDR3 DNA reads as TGCAGTGCTAGCGGGGGGACCTCCTCCTACGAGCAGTACTTC. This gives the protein CSASGGTSSYEQYF.